This T cell receptor (beta chain) emerged from a study of blood T cell repertoires in COVID-19. Turning to the study itself: The United States, Italy and Spain supplied acute and convalescent COVID-19 samples. From T cells, B-cell-depleted T cells, or PBMCs came the material, which was cDNA or gDNA.

Clones were sequenced by immunoSEQ multiplex PCR, and TCRdb holds only the in-frame ones, with some missing. Of some 40,000 clones detected, just over 90% appear once; the ten largest clones hold approximately 2%. Germline V lookup: CDR1 MNHEY, CDR2 SMNVEV (reference sequence). The CDR3 has 14 residues. V shed 3 bases and J shed 5 bases, with 12 bases lying between them. V gene TRBV27 combines with J gene TRBJ2-3, with D maybe TRBD1 (6 bases). The origin of this receptor is a man aged 45 to 65 with active COVID-19. The sequencing input was peripheral blood. DNA for the CDR3: TGTGCCAGCAGTTTTCAGGGGTTGGTAGATACGCAGTATTTT. It encodes CASSFQGLVDTQYF.